The T cell receptor (beta chain) described here comes from a study of OX40 agonist ivuxolimab in advanced cancers. Regarding the research as a whole: Ivuxolimab, which targeted the costimulatory receptor OX40 (CD134), was an agonistic, fully human IgG2 monoclonal antibody. Intravenous ivuxolimab was administered to patients every 2 weeks at six dose levels: 0.01, 0.1, 0.3, 1.5, 3 and 10 mg/kg. Among the 52 dose-escalation patients, around 20 had hepatocellular carcinoma, around 15 melanoma, 9 renal cell carcinoma and 9 head and neck cancer. In the dose-escalation cohort, around four fifths of patients were male, and the mean age was roughly 60 years with a range of about 20 to 80. Prior anti-PD-1, anti-PD-L1 or anti-CTLA-4 therapy was permitted, and approximately 40% of dose-escalation patients had received checkpoint inhibitors. Three dose-escalation patients achieved partial responses, one with hepatocellular carcinoma and two with cutaneous melanoma. Peripheral TCRbeta sequencing was intended to test whether TCR sequence diversity was altered and clonal T-cell expansion was caused by ivuxolimab. The paper describes the monotherapy dose-escalation part (N ≈ 51 patients) of the phase I trial of ivuxolimab. Findings and caveats that apply to the study as a whole: After ivuxolimab, expanded clones were on average more numerous among CD8+ T cells than among CD4+ T cells. Low levels of normalized T-cell clonal expansion were also seen in some patients who did not respond. Which antigens the clonally expanded peripheral T cells were specific for was not determined. At doses of 0.1 to 3.0 mg/kg, clonal expansion of both CD4+ and CD8+ T cells in blood was seen between baseline and week 6. In the 0.1-3.0 mg/kg groups, partial responders were among the patients with the lowest normalized peripheral clonal expansion, particularly in CD8+ T cells.

Genomic DNA was extracted from sorted cells for sequencing of the TCRbeta CDR3 region. The immunoSEQ Assay was used to sequence the TCRbeta CDR3 regions. TCRdb re-hosts the immuneACCESS table, in-frame sequences only. Its copies lack some clones; in the studies checked, an unresolved V gene accounts for under half of them, and the cause for the rest is not known. The sample data list roughly 25,000 clones, and 88% of these were observed just once. The top ten clones comprise approximately 23% of the sample. As for this clone: Its antigen is still unknown. Per-nucleotide qualities are absent, and no much larger clonotype sits a single base away.

Patients with autoimmune disease history or receiving systemic immunosuppression were excluded from the trial. In every dose cohort, peripheral blood was drawn for TCR sequencing at baseline, cycle 4 day 1, and cycle 7 day 1. Samples came from an open-label, multicenter, first-in-human phase I dose-escalation trial of ivuxolimab. The trial enrolled adults with locally advanced or metastatic head and neck squamous cell, hepatocellular, melanoma or renal cell carcinoma. Before TCR sequencing, CD4+ and CD8+ T cells were separately sorted from peripheral blood. CDR1 is given as MNHNS and CDR2 as SASEGT, both from the germline V gene. The CDR3 spans 13 residues, from the cysteine through the phenylalanine. The read is trimmed to its CDR3 DNA, 39 bases read in frame from base 1. V lost 7 bases and J lost 4 bases, and the count of bases not matched to a germline gene is 4.

This sample comprised CD4+ or CD8+ T cells sorted from blood, obtained in a trial of the OX40 agonist ivuxolimab. In this chain, TRBV6-1 is recombined with TRBJ1-5, with TRBD1 identical over 7 junction bases. This receptor was identified in an adult with an advanced solid tumor such as melanoma, head and neck, liver or kidney cancer. The CDR3 is CASKAGGNQPQHF. The DNA sequence follows: TGTGCCAGCAAAGCAGGGGGGAATCAGCCCCAGCATTTT.